The table lists the clone carrying this T cell receptor (beta chain) with a count of one. The source of the sample is a study of cytomegalovirus exposure and HLA in healthy donors. Primers included in the PCR were 60 Vbeta and 13 Jbeta primers. Sequencing was performed with immunoSEQ multiplex PCR; in TCRdb, only in-frame clones are kept and a portion is missing. The sample records around 150,000 clones, roughly 84% being singletons. Germline CDR1 SGHNT, CDR2 YENEEA. The CDR3 sequence is 16 residues long. V shed 4 bases, J shed 1 base, and the junction held 4 bases outside the gene matches. The sequence was obtained from a man aged 18 to 30 in good health and CMV-seropositive. Sequenced material: PBMCs. J is TRBJ2-6 and V is TRBV11-3, with 7 bases identical to TRBD1. The CDR3 DNA sequence: TGTGCCAGCAGCTCGACAGGGTCGTCTGGGGCCAACGTCCTGACTTTC. This codes for CASSSTGSSGANVLTF.